This entry describes one TCR beta chain. This sample stems from a study of sequential checkpoint blockade in melanoma. The treatment is: randomized to nivolumab then ipilimumab (arm A) or the reverse (arm B). The germline V gene has CDR1 MGHRA and CDR2 YSYEKL. The ends were cut back, 4 bases at V and 0 bases at J, with 7 bases in the middle. The CDR3 is made up of 13 amino acids. TCRdb's table, derived via immunoSEQ multiplex PCR, lists solely in-frame clones and lacks some. The table includes over 10,000 clones, less than 75% detected once. The chain employs TRBV4-1 and TRBJ2-7, with D perhaps TRBD2 (6 bases). The origin of this receptor is a human donor with melanoma. Sample: CD8+ T cells sorted from blood (inferred from file names), taken from a patient given nivolumab and ipilimumab in sequence. The DNA for the CDR3 is TGCGCCAGCAGCCTGGGGGGCTCCTACGAGCAGTACTTC. Protein product: CASSLGGSYEQYF.